The 31 T cell receptor beta chains listed next were all sequenced from one sample in a study of CD8+ T cells in alopecia areata. Following RNA extraction, reverse transcription yielded cDNA that acted as the sequencing template. Clones were sequenced by immunoSEQ multiplex PCR, and TCRdb holds only the in-frame ones, with some missing. The sample has some 110,000 clones; 35% to 40% are singletons. What was sequenced was CD4+ T cells sorted from blood. These TCRs come from a human donor with alopecia areata.

This chain uses TRBV11-2 with TRBJ2-1; 11 positions match TRBD2. The J segment lost 7 bases and the V segment lost 5 bases, leaving 10 bases of the junction unmatched. The CDR3 runs 16 residues. CDR1 is SGHAT, CDR2 FQNNGV, per germline. The CDR3 sequence: CASSPPGLAVLNEQFF. DNA for the CDR3: TGTGCCAGCAGCCCCCCGGGACTAGCGGTCCTTAATGAGCAGTTCTTC.

The chain recombines TRBV29-1 with TRBJ2-5; 9 positions agree with TRBD1. The CDR3 consists of 14 residues. CDR1 and CDR2 (germline): SQVTM, ANQGSEA. V was pared by 8 bases and J by 5 bases, with 12 bases of the junction left unmatched. The CDR3 DNA reads as TGCAGCACCGCGGGGACAGGGAGTTTGGAGACCCAGTACTTC. This translates into CSTAGTGSLETQYF.

V and J are TRBV29-1 and TRBJ1-4; D is uncertain. Germline V gene sequence: CDR1 SQVTM, CDR2 ANQGSEA. V lost 6 bases, J lost 5 bases, and 7 bases lay in between. This CDR3 is built from 11 residues. The CDR3 DNA sequence: TGCAGCGTCAGCCAGAATGAAAAACTGTTTTTT. Translating gives CSVSQNEKLFF. The whole variable domain, filled in from reference TRBV29-1 and TRBJ1-4, reads SAVISQKPSRDICQRGTSLTIQCQVDSQVTMMFWYRQQPGQSLTLIATANQGSEATYESGFVIDKFPISRPNLTFSTLTVSNMSPEDSSIYLCSVSQNEKLFFGSGTQLSVL.

The V and J genes are TRBV5-6 and TRBJ2-1; 14 positions match TRBD2. CDR3 size: 15 residues. The J segment lost 10 bases and the V segment lost 3 bases, leaving 6 bases of the junction unmatched. Germline loops: CDR1 SGHDT, CDR2 YYEEEE. The CDR3 bases are TGTGCCAGCAGCTCACCGACTAGCGGGAGGGTCGAGCAGTTCTTC. Amino acid sequence: CASSSPTSGRVEQFF.

The CDR3 DNA sequence: TGTGCCAGCAGCGTAGTTGAGGGTGAGCAGTTCTTC. Protein sequence: CASSVVEGEQFF. The rearrangement uses TRBV9 and TRBJ2-1, with D possibly TRBD2 on 5 matching bases. CDR3 size: 12 residues. V gave up 0 bases and J gave up 9 bases, with 7 bases separating them. CDR1 is SGDLS, CDR2 YYNGEE, per germline.

V is TRBV25-1 and J is TRBJ1-2, with TRBD1 identical over 9 bases. Germline loops: CDR1 MGHDK, CDR2 SYGVNS. J lost 2 bases, V lost 1 base, and 5 bases had no gene match. There are 16 residues in the CDR3. The CDR3 reads CASSESDRGTNYGYTF. The CDR3 nucleotides read TGTGCCAGCAGTGAATCCGACAGGGGGACGAACTATGGCTACACCTTC.

This clone turned up a few times. As DNA, the CDR3 is TGTGCCAGCAGTTTAACTATGGGGAAACTGTTTTTT. The encoded protein is CASSLTMGKLFF. The chain employs TRBV28 and TRBJ1-4; D is unresolved. V was cut by 2 bases and J by 11 bases, with 9 bases left in between. The CDR3 is made up of 12 amino acids. From germline, CDR1 is MDHEN and CDR2 SYDVKM.

This clone was detected only a few times. The genes are TRBV29-1 and TRBJ2-7; D uncertain. V lost 6 bases and J lost 0, with 6 bases in between. There are 11 residues in the CDR3. Looked up from germline, CDR1 is SQVTM and CDR2 is ANQGSEA. Written as DNA, the CDR3 is TGCAGCGTCGTAACCTCCTACGAGCAGTACTTC. It translates to CSVVTSYEQYF.

In its sample, this clone was seen a few times. The CDR3 is CSVEPGGNQPQHF. DNA of the CDR3: TGCAGCGTTGAACCAGGGGGCAATCAGCCCCAGCATTTT. The chain recombines TRBV29-1 with TRBJ1-5; tentatively, D is TRBD1 (6 bases). The ends were cut back, 2 bases at V and 2 bases at J, with 7 bases in the middle. In germline, CDR1 is SQVTM, CDR2 ANQGSEA. This CDR3 is built from 13 residues.

This clone was counted a few times. V usage is TRBV29-1 and J usage is TRBJ2-2; 8 positions agree with TRBD1. The germline CDR1 and CDR2 sequences are SQVTM and ANQGSEA. With V trimmed by 7 bases and J by 3 bases, 4 bases remained unmatched. This CDR3 has 13 amino acids. In DNA form, the CDR3 reads TGCAGCGGTGACAGGGGTGACACCGGGGAGCTGTTTTTT. Translated, it gives CSGDRGDTGELFF.

This clone was found a few times. The chain is built from TRBV7-9 and TRBJ2-7, with D possibly TRBD1 on 5 matching bases. The V and J ends lost 3 bases and 1 base respectively, with 10 bases between them. Per the germline V gene, CDR1 is SEHNR and CDR2 is FQNEAQ (reference sequence). The CDR3 extends over 14 amino acids. The CDR3 loop reads CASSLMTDSYEQYF. The CDR3 DNA sequence: TGTGCCAGCAGCTTGATGACAGATTCCTACGAGCAGTACTTC.

This chain uses TRBV2 with TRBJ2-1; D assignment may be TRBD1 or TRBD2 (5 bases each). This CDR3 has 13 residues. Germline V gene sequence: CDR1 SNHLY, CDR2 FYNNEI. V shed 9 bases and J shed 6 bases, with 15 bases lying between them. CDR3 amino acids: CARGPSLPNEQFF. The DNA of the CDR3 is TGTGCCAGGGGACCGTCCCTCCCCAATGAGCAGTTCTTC.

The genes are TRBV2 and TRBJ2-2; TRBD2 might be the D (5 bases). The length of the CDR3 is 12 residues. Germline assignment: CDR1 SNHLY and CDR2 FYNNEI. The V end was cut by 7 bases, the J end by 8 bases, with 11 bases between. The CDR3 loop is CASKREGGELFF. The CDR3 nucleotides read TGTGCCAGCAAAAGAGAGGGAGGGGAGCTGTTTTTT.

In its sample, this clone was seen a few times. This rearrangement joins TRBV29-1 to TRBJ1-4; TRBD1 matches 11 bases. The CDR3 sequence is 13 residues long. V was clipped by 7 bases and J by 6 bases; unmatched bases: 4. CDR1 is SQVTM and CDR2 is ANQGSEA in the germline V gene. In DNA, the CDR3 is TGCAGCGCTCCGGGACAGGGGGATGAAAAACTGTTTTTT. Its translation is CSAPGQGDEKLFF.

This clone was seen only once. V and J are TRBV27 and TRBJ2-7; D not resolved. CDR3 size: 15 residues. In germline, CDR1 is MNHEY, CDR2 SMNVEV (reference sequence). Trimming stripped 5 bases from V and 2 bases from J, with 16 bases between. The CDR3 nucleotides are TGTGCCAGCAGTCCCGCCCGGCAGACCACCTACGAGCAGTACTTC. Residues: CASSPARQTTYEQYF.

The chain is built from TRBV27 and TRBJ2-4; D not resolved. The CDR3 spans 13 residues. The V gene lost 5 bases and the J gene lost 6 bases, with 11 bases spanning the gap. The germline gives CDR1 MNHEY, CDR2 SMNVEV (reference sequence). In nucleotides, the CDR3 is TGTGCCAGCAGTCCCCCAGGAAGAAACATTCAGTACTTC. Amino acid sequence: CASSPPGRNIQYF.

V gene TRBV7-8 combines with J gene TRBJ2-5; 12 bases match TRBD2. The J segment lost 5 bases and the V segment lost 3 bases, leaving 16 bases of the junction unmatched. The CDR3 is made up of 19 amino acids. Germline loops: CDR1 SGHVS, CDR2 FQNEAQ. The CDR3 DNA sequence: TGTGCCAGCAGCTTCCCCCCCGGTGCTAGCGGGGGGGTTCGGGAGACCCAGTACTTC. The encoded protein is CASSFPPGASGGVRETQYF.

This rearrangement joins TRBV29-1 to TRBJ2-6; a possible D gene is TRBD1 (6 bases). V lost 3 bases and J 0 bases, leaving 9 bases between the germline ends. In germline, CDR1 is SQVTM, CDR2 ANQGSEA. The CDR3 runs to 15 residues. The chain's CDR3 is CSVETGSSGANVLTF. CDR3 bases: TGCAGCGTTGAGACAGGTAGCTCTGGGGCCAACGTCCTGACTTTC.

The J gene is TRBJ2-4, the V gene TRBV5-6, with D possibly TRBD2 on 6 matching bases. Between the trimmed V and J ends, which lost 8 bases and 6 bases, there was a span of 18 bases. Germline V gives CDR1 SGHDT, CDR2 YYEEEE. The CDR3 is 14 residues long. CDR3 bases: TGTGCCAGTCGAACGGGGGTGGGAGGAAACATTCAGTACTTC. Encoded protein: CASRTGVGGNIQYF. The full variable domain, completed using reference TRBV5-6 and TRBJ2-4, is DAGVTQSPTHLIKTRGQQVTLRCSPKSGHDTVSWYQQALGQGPQFIFQYYEEEERQRGNFPDRFSGHQFPNYSSELNVNALLLGDSALYLCASRTGVGGNIQYFGAGTRLSVL.

The chain employs TRBV30 and TRBJ2-7; D remains unclear. The germline V gene has CDR1 GTSNPN and CDR2 SVGIG (reference sequence). V lost 7 bases and J 0 bases, leaving 13 bases between the germline ends. The CDR3 loop spans 13 amino acids. The CDR3 DNA follows: TGTGCCTTCACACTGGAATTCTCCTACGAGCAGTACTTC. Its translation: CAFTLEFSYEQYF.

This clone was seen only a few times. The V gene is TRBV2, the J gene TRBJ1-5, with TRBD1 identical over 8 bases. Losses at the gene ends were 5 bases for V and 6 bases for J; bases not matched to a gene: 9. Germline assignment: CDR1 SNHLY and CDR2 FYNNEI. The CDR3 totals 15 residues. The CDR3 DNA sequence: TGTGCCAGCAGTCTAACAGGGGGAGATGGTCAGCCCCAGCATTTT. Its translation: CASSLTGGDGQPQHF.

A few counts support this clone. The chain has TRBV5-1 and TRBJ2-1, with D tentatively TRBD1 (5 bases). The CDR3 extends over 12 amino acids. Trimming cost V 0 bases and J 9 bases, with 7 bases left between them. Germline loops: CDR1 SGHRS, CDR2 YFSETQ. CDR3 coding DNA: TGCGCCAGCAGCTTGGCCGACAGTGAGCAGTTCTTC. This codes for CASSLADSEQFF.

This chain uses TRBV7-2 with TRBJ2-7; TRBD1 agrees at 9 bases. The germline V gene has CDR1 SGHTA and CDR2 FQGNSA. The V gene end was trimmed by 4 bases and the J gene end by 5 bases; junction bases not matched to a gene: 6. The CDR3 totals 14 residues. CDR3 DNA sequence: TGTGCCAGCAGCTCCGACAGGGGGTCCCACGAGCAGTACTTC. Translation gives CASSSDRGSHEQYF.

This clone was counted only a few times. DNA for the CDR3: TGTGCCAGCAGCCTTCTTACAGGGAGCTATGGCTACACCTTC. Translating it yields CASSLLTGSYGYTF. This sequence joins TRBV14 and TRBJ1-2; D is perhaps TRBD1 (6 bases). This CDR3 region has 14 residues. Germline assignment: CDR1 SGHDN and CDR2 FVKESK. Trimming pared 4 bases from V and 4 bases from J, leaving 13 bases between.

The chain uses TRBV7-9 and TRBJ1-2; tentative D call: TRBD1 (5 bases). The CDR3 loop spans 13 amino acids. The germline V gene has CDR1 SEHNR and CDR2 FQNEAQ (reference sequence). V dropped 5 bases and J dropped 7 bases, with 14 bases sitting between them. The DNA for the CDR3 is TGTGCCAGCAGCCTGGACGGGGGGTCTGGCTACACCTTC. This translates into CASSLDGGSGYTF.

The chain joins TRBV29-1 to TRBJ2-1; 9 bases are a match to TRBD1. Germline loops: CDR1 SQVTM, CDR2 ANQGSEA. After removal of 7 bases from V and 7 bases from J, the junction contained 14 bases not matched to a gene. CDR3 size: 15 residues. The CDR3 region is CSAGRDRVAVNEQFF. As DNA, the CDR3 is TGCAGCGCCGGTAGGGACAGGGTAGCTGTGAATGAGCAGTTCTTC.

This clone was recorded a few times. The genes are TRBV18 and TRBJ2-3; D ambiguous. Between the trimmed V and J ends, which lost 6 bases and 2 bases, there was a span of 9 bases. The CDR3 contains 13 residues. Germline V gives CDR1 KGHSH, CDR2 LQKENI. CDR3 protein: CASSLPNTDTQYF. CDR3 coding DNA: TGTGCCAGCTCCCTGCCGAACACAGATACGCAGTATTTT.

CDR3 bases: TGTGCCAGCAGTCCCTCCGAACTCTACAATGAGCAGTTCTTC. Protein product: CASSPSELYNEQFF. The rearrangement uses TRBV5-4 and TRBJ2-1; D is undetermined. Germline V CDR1 and CDR2: SGHNT, YYREEE (reference sequence). V lost 5 bases to trimming and J lost 3 bases, with 12 bases between them. The CDR3 is 14 amino acids.

The chain has TRBV5-1 and TRBJ1-2; 9 bases line up with TRBD1. V trimming: 5 bases; J trimming: 8 bases; junction bases outside the gene matches: 16. From germline, CDR1 is SGHRS and CDR2 YFSETQ. This CDR3 is 16 amino acids long. In nucleotides, the CDR3 is TGCGCCAGCAGAAACCACCAACCGGGACAGGGAGGCGGCTACACCTTC. Translating it yields CASRNHQPGQGGGYTF.

CDR3 DNA: TGTGCCAGCAGCCTCTACAATCTAGCGTTCACCTCCTACAATGAGCAGTTCTTC. Its protein is CASSLYNLAFTSYNEQFF. The chain recombines TRBV5-6 with TRBJ2-1; D is possibly TRBD2 (6 bases). Germline loops: CDR1 SGHDT, CDR2 YYEEEE. V was shortened by 4 bases and J by 0 bases, with 20 bases between the two germline ends. The CDR3 spans 18 residues.

CDR3 amino acids: CASSKPGDTYGYTF. The CDR3, as DNA: TGTGCCAGCAGTAAACCGGGGGATACCTATGGCTACACCTTC. V is TRBV7-9 and J is TRBJ1-2, with D possibly matching TRBD1 (5 bases). Trimming removed 6 bases from V and 4 bases from J, with 15 bases in between. The germline gives CDR1 SEHNR, CDR2 FQNEAQ (reference sequence). The CDR3 has 14 amino acids.